This T cell receptor (beta chain) derives from a study of cytomegalovirus exposure and HLA in healthy donors. The wider study: A preliminary data release comprised 70 million to 95 million unique TCRs obtained from HLA-typed donors. Overall study findings and caveats: V- and J-gene trimming of TCR beta was linked (in a later analysis) to a missense DCLRE1C variant. Listed as cytomegalovirus-associated were 150 or so TCR beta chains.

The PCR employed 60 Vbeta primers together with 13 Jbeta primers. TCRdb keeps only in-frame clones here, not all; method: immunoSEQ multiplex PCR. This table holds 150,000 to 200,000 clones, nearly 80% found once. Concerning this clone itself: What it binds is unknown.

The CDR3 sequence is 15 residues long. V lost 5 bases, J lost 7 bases, and 9 bases stayed unmatched. CDR1 is MNHEY, CDR2 SVGAGI, per germline. Material for sequencing was PBMCs. The gene calls are TRBV6-5 and TRBJ2-7; 12 positions match TRBD1. This TCR was recovered from a woman in her thirties in good health and CMV-seropositive. The CDR3 sequence: CASSRPGQGAKEQYF. DNA for the CDR3: TGTGCCAGCAGTCGCCCGGGACAGGGGGCGAAAGAGCAGTACTTC.